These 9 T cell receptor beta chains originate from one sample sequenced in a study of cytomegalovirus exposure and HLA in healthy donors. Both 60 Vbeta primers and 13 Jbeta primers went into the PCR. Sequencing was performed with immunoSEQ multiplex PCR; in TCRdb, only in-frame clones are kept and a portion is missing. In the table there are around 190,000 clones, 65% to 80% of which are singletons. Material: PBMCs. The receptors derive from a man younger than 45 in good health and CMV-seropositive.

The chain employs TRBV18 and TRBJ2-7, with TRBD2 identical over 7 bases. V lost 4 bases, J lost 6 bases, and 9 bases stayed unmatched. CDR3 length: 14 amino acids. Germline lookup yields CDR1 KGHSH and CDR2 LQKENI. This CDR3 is CASSLGEGLGEQYF. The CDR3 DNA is TGTGCCAGCTCACTAGGGGAGGGTCTGGGCGAGCAGTACTTC.

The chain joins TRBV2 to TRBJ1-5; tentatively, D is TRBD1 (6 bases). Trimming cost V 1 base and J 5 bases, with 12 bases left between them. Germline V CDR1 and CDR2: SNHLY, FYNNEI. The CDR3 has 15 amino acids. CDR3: CASSEGGGRYQPQHF. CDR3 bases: TGTGCCAGCAGTGAAGGAGGGGGTCGTTATCAGCCCCAGCATTTT.

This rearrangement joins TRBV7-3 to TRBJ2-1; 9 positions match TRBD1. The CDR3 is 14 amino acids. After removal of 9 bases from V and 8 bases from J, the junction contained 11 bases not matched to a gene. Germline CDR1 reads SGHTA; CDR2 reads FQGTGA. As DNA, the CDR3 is TGTGCCAGATTAAGGGGACAGGGACCGCATGAGCAGTTCTTC. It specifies CARLRGQGPHEQFF.

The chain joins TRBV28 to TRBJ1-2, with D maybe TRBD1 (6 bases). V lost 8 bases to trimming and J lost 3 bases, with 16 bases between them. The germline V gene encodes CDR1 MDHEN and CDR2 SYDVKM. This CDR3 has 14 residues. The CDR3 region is CASDAPGHHYGYTF. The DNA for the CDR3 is TGTGCCAGCGATGCCCCGGGACACCACTATGGCTACACCTTC.

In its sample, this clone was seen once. CDR3 in amino acids: CAISESGGLNTEAFF. The CDR3, as DNA: TGTGCCATCAGTGAGTCCGGCGGTTTGAACACTGAAGCTTTCTTT. This chain links TRBV10-3 with TRBJ1-1; D is uncertain. This CDR3 comprises 15 residues. Deletions cut 0 bases from V and 0 bases from J, with 8 bases between. The germline V gene encodes CDR1 ENHRY and CDR2 SYGVKD.

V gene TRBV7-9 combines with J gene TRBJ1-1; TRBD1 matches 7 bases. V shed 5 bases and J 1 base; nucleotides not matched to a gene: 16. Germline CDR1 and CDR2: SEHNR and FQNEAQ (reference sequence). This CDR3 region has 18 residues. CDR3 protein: CASSPGNGGQKKNTEAFF. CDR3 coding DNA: TGTGCCAGCAGCCCGGGTAATGGGGGACAGAAGAAGAACACTGAAGCTTTCTTT.

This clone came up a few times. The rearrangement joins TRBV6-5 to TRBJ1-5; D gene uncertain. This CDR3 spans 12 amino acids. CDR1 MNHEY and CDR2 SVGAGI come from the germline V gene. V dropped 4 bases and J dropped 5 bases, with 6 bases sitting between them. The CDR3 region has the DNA TGTGCCAGCAGTTCCGGGGATCAGCCCCAGCATTTT. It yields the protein CASSSGDQPQHF.

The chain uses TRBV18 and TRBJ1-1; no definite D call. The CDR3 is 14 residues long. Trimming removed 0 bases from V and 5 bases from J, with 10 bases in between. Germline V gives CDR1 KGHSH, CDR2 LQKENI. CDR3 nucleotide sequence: TGTGCCAGCTCACCACCGGCAGGCTCGACTGAAGCTTTCTTT. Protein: CASSPPAGSTEAFF. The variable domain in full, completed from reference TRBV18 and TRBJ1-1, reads NAGVMQNPRHLVRRRGQEARLRCSPMKGHSHVYWYRQLPEEGLKFMVYLQKENIIDESGMPKERFSAEFPKEGPSILRIQQVVRGDSAAYFCASSPPAGSTEAFFGQGTRLTVV.

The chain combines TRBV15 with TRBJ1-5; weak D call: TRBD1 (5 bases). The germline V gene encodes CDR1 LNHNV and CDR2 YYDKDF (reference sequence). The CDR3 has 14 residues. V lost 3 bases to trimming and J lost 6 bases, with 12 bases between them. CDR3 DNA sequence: TGTGCCACCAGCAGGATCCAGGGTGGTCAGCCCCAGCATTTT. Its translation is CATSRIQGGQPQHF.